This is a list of T cell receptor beta chains from one sample in a study of OX40 agonist ivuxolimab in advanced cancers. This table comes from immunoSEQ multiplex PCR, and its TCRdb copy is limited to in-frame clones, with some not included. The sample has around 68,000 clones; roughly nine tenths are singletons. Sequencing used CD4+ or CD8+ T cells sorted from blood, obtained in a trial of the OX40 agonist ivuxolimab. Receptor source: an adult with an advanced solid tumor such as melanoma, head and neck, liver or kidney cancer. The CDR3 runs from the conserved cysteine through the conserved F or W. A D gene is named only where the DNA matches it firmly. Clone size is shown for a subset of rows, as once, few, many or a class of expanded clone.

j_gene,d_gene,v_gene,abundance,CDR3nt,CDR3aa
TRBJ1-2,TRBD1,TRBV5-4,.,TGTGCCAGCGCGAGGGACAGGGGGCTGAGTGGCTACACCTTC,CASARDRGLSGYTF
TRBJ2-1,.,TRBV5-1,.,TGCGCCAGCAGCACCCCCGTGGGAGTTCGCAATGAGCAGTTCTTC,CASSTPVGVRNEQFF
TRBJ2-7,TRBD2,TRBV5-1,.,TGCGCCAGCAGCCAAACTAGCGGGATGAATTCCTACGAGCAGTACTTC,CASSQTSGMNSYEQYF
TRBJ2-7,.,TRBV19,.,TGTGCCAGTAGTATAGCGGGGGAGCAGTACTTC,CASSIAGEQYF
TRBJ1-1,TRBD1,TRBV5-5,.,TGTGCCAGCAGCAGGACAGGGGGGAACACTGAAGCTTTCTTT,CASSRTGGNTEAFF
TRBJ1-5,.,TRBV4-1,.,TGCGCCAGCAGCCCTGAAGCTAGGGCCTCCCAAAATAGCAATCAGCCCCAGCATTTT,CASSPEARASQNSNQPQHF
TRBJ1-2,TRBD1,TRBV30,.,TGTGCCTGGAGTGTGGGACAGGTGGGAGGCTACACCTTC,CAWSVGQVGGYTF
TRBJ1-4,.,TRBV29-1,.,TGCAGCCCAGATAGGACGGTAACTAATGAAAAACTGTTTTTT,CSPDRTVTNEKLFF
TRBJ1-2,TRBD1,TRBV4-1,.,TGCGCCAGCAAGGGAGGACAGGGAATAAACTATGGCTACACCTTC,CASKGGQGINYGYTF
TRBJ2-7,.,TRBV6-5,once,TGTGCCAGCAGTTACGGCAGGGCCGAATGGGAGCAGTACTTC,CASSYGRAEWEQYF
TRBJ1-3,.,TRBV2,.,TGTGCCAGCAGCCGAGGAACGGGGATCTCTGGAAACACCATATATTTT,CASSRGTGISGNTIYF
TRBJ1-1,.,TRBV19,.,TGTGCCAGTAGTATCGGGGACAAGCGAGTGGAAGCTTTCTTT,CASSIGDKRVEAFF
TRBJ1-5,TRBD1,TRBV6-6,.,TGTGCCAGCAATACAAACATCGGACAGGGTGGTCAGCCCCAGCATTTT,CASNTNIGQGGQPQHF
TRBJ2-1,TRBD1,TRBV2,.,TGTGCCAGCAGTATTCCCGGGACAGGGCTCTACAATGAGCAGTTCTTC,CASSIPGTGLYNEQFF
TRBJ1-2,.,TRBV10-3,.,TGTGCCATCAGTGAATTGACAGCGTATGGCTACACCTTC,CAISELTAYGYTF
TRBJ1-3,TRBD1,TRBV5-1,.,TGCGCCAGCAGCGCGGGACAGTTGGGCGGAAACACCATATATTTT,CASSAGQLGGNTIYF
TRBJ2-2,.,TRBV14,.,TGTGCCAGCAGCCACGATCTAGGGGTCGGGGAGCTGTTTTTT,CASSHDLGVGELFF
TRBJ2-2,TRBD1,TRBV6-6,.,TGTGCCAGCAGTACGACAGGGGGTCGTACCGGGGAGCTGTTTTTT,CASSTTGGRTGELFF
TRBJ1-5,TRBD1,TRBV27,.,TGTGCCAGCAGTTCCCGTGGACAGGGATTTTATAGCAATCAGCCCCAGCATTTT,CASSSRGQGFYSNQPQHF
TRBJ1-5,TRBD1,TRBV2,.,TGTGCCAGCAGTTCGTCGGCAGGGGGGAATCAGCCCCAGCATTTT,CASSSSAGGNQPQHF
TRBJ1-1,.,TRBV6-1,few,TGTGCCAGCAGTGAAGGTTGGAGGAACACTGAAGCTTTCTTT,CASSEGWRNTEAFF
TRBJ2-7,TRBD2,TRBV28,.,TGTGCCAGCACCTCAGCGGGATACGAGCAGTACTTC,CASTSAGYEQYF